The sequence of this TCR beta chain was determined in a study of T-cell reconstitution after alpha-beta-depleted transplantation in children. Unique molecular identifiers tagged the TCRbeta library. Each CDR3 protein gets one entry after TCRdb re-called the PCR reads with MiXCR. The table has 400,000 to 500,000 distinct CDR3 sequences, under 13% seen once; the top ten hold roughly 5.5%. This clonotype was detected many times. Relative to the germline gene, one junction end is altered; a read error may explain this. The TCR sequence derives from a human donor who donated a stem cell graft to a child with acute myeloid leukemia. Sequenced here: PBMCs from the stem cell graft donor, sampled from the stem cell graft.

The CDR3 region is CASSLAQETQYF. CDR3 DNA sequence: TGTGCCAGCAGCTTAGCCCAAGAGACCCAGTACTTC. V gene TRBV5-1 combines with J gene TRBJ2-5; D unresolved. Per the germline V gene, CDR1 is SGHRS and CDR2 is YFSETQ. The CDR3 extends over 12 amino acids.